This T cell receptor beta chain was observed in a study of cytomegalovirus exposure and HLA in healthy donors (TCRdb year 2017). Some background on the complete study: In an earlier analysis of 550 to 750 of the donors, 276 Gb of sequence data and 100 million or so unique TCR beta sequences from about 179 million T cells were reported. Around 300 gigabases of sequencing data and approximately 85 million unique TCR sequences were included in an early release covering about 600 HLA-typed donors. Among the roughly 400 genotyped donors, 81% belonged to the genetic ancestry cluster associated with self-reported Caucasian donors. The study was designed to test whether signatures of past pathogen exposure could be identified by cataloging public T cell receptors. The study used immunosequencing to profile the T cell repertoires of 666 subjects and linked those repertoires to cytomegalovirus serostatus. In addition to the first cohort of hundreds of subjects, a separate validation cohort of under 150 different subjects was used. To predict cytomegalovirus infection status, the study brought together high-throughput TCR immunosequencing, statistical association of individual TCRs with disease status, and machine learning. A later analysis re-examined previously published TCR beta repertoires from around 670 donors and added high-resolution HLA genotyping to investigate patterns of TCR occurrence. Rather than using new phenotypic data, the later analysis identified candidate immune exposures from TCR beta sequences and from how often those sequences occurred across donors. An earlier analysis of around 580 of the donors used high-throughput TCR beta sequencing to judge whether each TCR beta V gene segment behaved as functional or pseudogenic. Donor age, sex, ethnicity and CMV serostatus were compiled alongside the repertoire data. In a later genetic analysis, genome-wide SNP genotypes for about 65% of the 666 donors were used, and that subset was treated as a discovery cohort. All discovery cohort repertoires had been generated using a single sequencing platform. HLA typing covered class I and class II loci at four-digit resolution. The number of typed donors differed by locus: roughly 620-630 for A, B, C, DRB1 and DQB1; approximately 530 for DQA1; approximately 610 for DPA1; and roughly 490 for DPB1. About five DR-DQ haplotypes were treated as single units for association and clustering because of strong linkage in the cohort. Among under 450 genotyped donors of the cohort, an average of approximately 230,000 unique TCR beta nucleotide sequences were sequenced per donor, 15% to 20% of them non-productive. Results and caveats for the whole study, not just this receptor: Strong co-occurrence of HLA alleles, especially DR and DQ, made assigning TCR associations to individual alleles difficult. In the study, about 150 TCR beta chains were listed as associated with cytomegalovirus. At a false discovery rate of 0.05, a later analysis linked about 16,000 TCR beta sequences to specific HLA alleles. Correlated functional status among segregating V segments might reflect linkage disequilibrium, but an unknown experimental factor could not be ruled out. According to the authors, the approach could potentially be generalized to other disease states and immunological phenotypes. A further reported finding was that TCR beta sequences accurately predicted the HLA-A and HLA-B alleles for most subjects in the first cohort. In this cohort, only TCR beta chains were sequenced, and detectable features were limited by the absence of alpha or paired-chain data. Because HLA typing was unavailable for some donors at each locus, only the typed subset was used in association tests. In a later genetic analysis, fewer N-insertions in productive TCRs were reported among donors in an Asian-associated ancestry cluster than the approximately 670-donor mean. Fewer than 20 rarely observed V segments, including chromosome 9 orphons, were excluded from the earlier analysis of some 590 of the donors because counts were too low. In a later analysis, HLA-associated TCR beta chains showed more clonal expansion and lower generation probabilities than non-associated chains that were equally common. In a later genetic analysis, a missense DCLRE1C variant was associated with V-gene and J-gene trimming of TCR beta chains, and the association was replicated in an independent cohort. In a later analysis, several top co-occurrence clusters were reported to appear linked to parvovirus B19, influenza, CMV and Epstein-Barr virus. A later analysis found that most CMV-associated TCR beta chains appeared HLA-restricted, with HLA associations seemingly driven largely by CMV exposure. The sequencing pipeline was judged likely to have produced a cluster of highly shared sequence variants as a technical artifact. Because the 87-base-pair reads could not distinguish some IMGT-functional V segments, including TRBV6-2 and TRBV6-3, those segments were excluded. While some public TCRs were present in many individuals, most TCR sequences turned up only very rarely across donors. The presence/absence analyses assumed that sequencing depth was roughly uniform across donors, and that assumption may not be true. For the cohort, immune exposure information was limited to CMV serostatus. The classifier was reported to diagnose cytomegalovirus status with high specificity and sensitivity in both the original cohort and the validation cohort. In an earlier analysis of approximately 590 of the donors, most TCR beta V segments appeared in productive rearrangements about 90% or about 30% of the time, broadly matching IMGT annotations. In a later analysis, the rate of TCR association differed among HLA loci, with DRB1 alleles having the most associated TCRs and HLA-C alleles having the fewest. Three of the identified cytomegalovirus-associated TCR beta chains were confirmed in vitro to be specific for cytomegalovirus antigens.

Counted from cysteine to phenylalanine, this CDR3 has 17 amino acids. Kept here is only the CDR3 DNA, which spans 51 bases and is read in frame from base 1. As encoded in the germline V gene, CDR1 is SGHVS while CDR2 is FNYEAQ. V is cut back by 5 bases and J by 8 bases, with 13 bases in the junction unmatched. Library preparation was by the immunoSEQ multiplex PCR assay. For the multiplex PCR, a mixture combining 60 forward primers for TCR Vbeta segments and 13 reverse primers for TCR Jbeta segments was used. A multiplex PCR assay on genomic DNA amplified the CDR3 region of rearranged TCR beta genes. The amplified TCR beta libraries were sequenced on the Illumina HiSeq System as 87-base-pair reads. The authors' analysis ran thus. In a later analysis, around 80 million unique TCR beta chains were counted across the 500 to 700 repertoires, and some 10 million of these chains were shared by at least two donors. Raw reads were error-corrected and collapsed into unique sequences by a nearest-neighbor algorithm in which closely related sequences were merged to remove PCR and sequencing errors. To assign V, D and J gene segments, CDR3 sequences were aligned to IMGT reference sequences. For a sequence to be retained, a match of at least six nucleotides to both a V gene segment and a J gene segment was required. A rearrangement was called productive if the CDR3 had no stop codons and remained in frame with V and J, and every other rearrangement was called non-productive. CDR3 was defined by IMGT convention, running from the second conserved V-encoded cysteine to the conserved J-encoded phenylalanine. In an earlier analysis of 587 of the donors, sequences lacking an unambiguous match to a single V gene segment were excluded. In an earlier analysis of several hundred of the donors, V segments were called functional above 56.7% productive rearrangements and were called segregating when the between-donor standard deviation exceeded 5%. A statistical classification framework was built for diagnosing cytomegalovirus status from the catalog of TCR beta chain sequences. In a later analysis, V and J genes were assigned by comparing TCR nucleotide sequences against IMGT/GENE-DB human TR gene sequences. The TCRdist pipeline was used in a later analysis to assign CDR3 sequences and most-parsimonious VDJ recombination scenarios. A later analysis defined each TCR beta chain by its CDR3 amino acid sequence plus V-gene family, and excluded reads lacking a unique V-gene family. As a way to deal with suspected cross-contamination and a sequencing artifact, a later analysis dropped nearly 600 nucleotide sequences that were highly shared and had low generation probability. For each public chain, a later analysis derived a clonal expansion index from normalized ranks of inferred template counts within each repertoire. In a later analysis, generation probabilities were computed with a VDJ recombination model fitted to out-of-frame rearrangements, and the resulting probabilities were checked against IGoR. Hypergeometric tests were used in a later analysis to score TCR-TCR, TCR-HLA and TCR-CMV co-occurrence, with a repertoire-size bias correction applied to the TCR pairs. False discovery rates were estimated in a later analysis by permuting HLA or CMV assignments 20 times. A later analysis grouped co-occurring TCRs with DBSCAN, adding TCRdist sequence similarity when clustering within HLA-allele-positive subsets. Repertoires with fewer than 30,000 or more than 120,000 public chains were left out of co-occurrence clustering, as were about 5 repertoires with anomalous nucleotide sharing. TCRdb took this table from immuneACCESS and kept in-frame rearrangements with V and J called. Such tables lack part of the clones; where checked against another copy, unresolved V genes explain under half of the gap, and the rest is unexplained. The DNA was the basis for D and trimming; V, J and clone size are from that table. The sample table lists roughly 130,000 clones, approximately 86% of them with a count of one. About 1.5% of the sample rests with the top ten.

The cohort consisted of some 730 healthy bone marrow donors. Cohort members were all nominally healthy when sampled, although unrecorded immune exposures were likely present. The donor tested CMV seronegative, placing the donor among the 350 to 400 seronegative members of the cohort. A peripheral blood sample was collected from each donor, and TCR beta sequencing was performed on peripheral blood mononuclear cells. The Qiagen DNeasy Blood Extraction Kit was used to extract genomic DNA from the blood cell samples. About this clone itself: Its antigen target is currently unknown. Nothing much larger sits one base from this clone, and base qualities are not available.

The sequenced sample was PBMCs. This receptor was taken from a boy younger than 18 in good health and CMV-seronegative. Recombination connected TRBV7-6 to TRBJ2-1, with 12 central nucleotides matching TRBD2. The CDR3 protein: CASSVVGLAGNLDEQFF. The DNA reads as follows: TGTGCCAGCAGCGTCGTCGGACTAGCGGGGAACTTGGATGAGCAGTTCTTC.